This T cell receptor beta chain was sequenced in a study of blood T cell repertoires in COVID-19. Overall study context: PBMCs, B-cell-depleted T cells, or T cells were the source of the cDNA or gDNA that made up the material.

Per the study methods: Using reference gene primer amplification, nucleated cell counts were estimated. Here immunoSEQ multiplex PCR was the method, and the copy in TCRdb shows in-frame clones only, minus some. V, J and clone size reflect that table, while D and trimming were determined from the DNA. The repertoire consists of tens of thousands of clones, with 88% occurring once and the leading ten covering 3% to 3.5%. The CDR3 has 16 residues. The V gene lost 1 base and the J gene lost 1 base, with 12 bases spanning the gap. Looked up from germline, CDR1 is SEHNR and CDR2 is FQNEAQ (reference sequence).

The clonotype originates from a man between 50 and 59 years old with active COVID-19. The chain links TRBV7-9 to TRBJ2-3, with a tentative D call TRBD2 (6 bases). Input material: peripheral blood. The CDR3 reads CASSLVVGGGTDTQYF. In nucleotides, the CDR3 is TGTGCCAGCAGCTTAGTAGTTGGCGGGGGCACAGATACGCAGTATTTT.